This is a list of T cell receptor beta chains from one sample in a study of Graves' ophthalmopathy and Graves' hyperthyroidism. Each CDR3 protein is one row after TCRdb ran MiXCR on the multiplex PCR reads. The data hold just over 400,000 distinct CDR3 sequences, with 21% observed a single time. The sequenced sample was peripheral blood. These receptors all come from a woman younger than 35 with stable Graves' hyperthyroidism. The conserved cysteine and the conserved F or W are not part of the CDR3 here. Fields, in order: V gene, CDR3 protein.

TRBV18,ASSPGGPYEQC
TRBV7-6,ASSLMEGKGDEQY
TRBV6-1,ASRTGTGGRNIKY
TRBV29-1,SVRQGGYNYGYT
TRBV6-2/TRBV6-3,ASSRTEYSNQPQH
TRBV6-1,ASRPRTGDNSPLH
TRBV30,AWRPTGRETQY
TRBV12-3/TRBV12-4,ASSHAGGVGYT
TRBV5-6,ASSSWTDNSPLH
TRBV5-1,ASSADHSYEQY
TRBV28,ASSTIGLAGTGAGELF
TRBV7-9,ASSLQTGGETQY
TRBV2,ASMAGGQETQY
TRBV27,ASSLSKGWITEAF